This is a list of T cell receptor beta chains from one sample in a study of identical twins. TCRdb re-derived calls from the 5' RACE reads in MiXCR, one entry per CDR3 protein. The table has roughly 230,000 distinct CDR3 sequences, about 8.5% seen once. These same data were also listed under a study on yellow fever vaccine responses in identical twins.

The sequencing sample was made of CD8+ T cells sorted from blood. The receptors were gathered from a woman younger than 35 in good health. Each CDR3 is given with its conserved first and last residue. The D gene is left open where the match is weak. Some rows have no size entry. The others give once, few or many, or a class for an expanded clone.

D gene | J gene | V gene | clone size | CDR3 DNA | CDR3 protein
TRBD2 | TRBJ2-2 | TRBV6-1 | few | TGTGCCAGCAGCGGACTAGCGGGGACCAACGGGGAGCTGTTTTTT | CASSGLAGTNGELFF
TRBD2 | TRBJ2-5 | TRBV9 | - | TGTGCCAGCAGCGTGCTAGCGGGGGGAGAGGGGGAGACCCAGTACTTC | CASSVLAGGEGETQYF
TRBD1 | TRBJ2-3 | TRBV28 | many | TGTGCCAGCAGAGGACAGGATCTCCTCTTCGGGCAGTATTTT | CASRGQDLLFGQYF
- | TRBJ2-7 | TRBV24-1 | few | TGTGCCTCCCCGCGACCGGGACCGGCCTCTGTGCAGTACTTC | CASPRPGPASVQYF
- | TRBJ2-7 | TRBV29-1 | - | TGCAGCGTGGGCGTCGGTAGCGAGCAGTACTTC | CSVGVGSEQYF
- | TRBJ1-5 | TRBV15 | many | TGTGCCACCAGCATGTTAACGCCTTTTAATCAGCCCCAGCATTTT | CATSMLTPFNQPQHF
TRBD1 | TRBJ2-7 | TRBV5-5 | many | TGTGCCAGCAGCTTCCGGGACAGGGGTCCTTACGAGCAGTACTTC | CASSFRDRGPYEQYF
TRBD2 | TRBJ2-2 | TRBV3-1 | few | TGTGCCAGCAGCCAAGGGACTAGCGCTATATTCGGGGAGCTGTTTTTT | CASSQGTSAIFGELFF
TRBD2 | TRBJ2-5 | TRBV20-1 | few | TGCAGTGCTCGAACGGGACTAGCGGGAGAAGAGACCCAGTACTTC | CSARTGLAGEETQYF
TRBD2 | TRBJ2-5 | TRBV4-2 | - | TGTGCCAGCAGCCGGACTAGCGGGAGTTCGGAGACCCAGTACTTC | CASSRTSGSSETQYF
- | TRBJ2-7 | TRBV20-1 | few | TGCAGTGCTAGCCCTCTGTCAGGTACTCGGGATTACTACGAGCAGTACTTC | CSASPLSGTRDYYEQYF
TRBD2 | TRBJ2-7 | TRBV20-1 | many | TGCAGTGCTAAGGGACTAGCGGACTCCTACGAGCAGTACTTC | CSAKGLADSYEQYF
- | TRBJ2-7 | TRBV5-8 | few | TGTGCCAGCAGTATGATTCTATACGAGCAGTACTTC | CASSMILYEQYF
- | TRBJ2-2 | TRBV7-6 | - | TGTGCCAGCAGCTTAGTTTCAATCGGGGAGCTGTTTTTT | CASSLVSIGELFF
TRBD1 | TRBJ1-2 | TRBV5-1 | - | TGCGCCAGCAGCCATGACAGGGAAAACTATGGCTACACCTTC | CASSHDRENYGYTF
TRBD1 | TRBJ2-7 | TRBV3-1 | - | TGTGCCAGCAGCTCAGGGGGTATCTCCTACGAGCAGTACTTC | CASSSGGISYEQYF
- | TRBJ1-1 | TRBV29-1 | many | TGCAGCGTGGCTCCGGGACCGAAGACTGAAGCTTTCTTT | CSVAPGPKTEAFF
- | TRBJ2-5 | TRBV6-2/TRBV6-3 | - | TGTGCCAGCAGTTACGAAGGACTGCAGTGGGAGACCCAGTACTTC | CASSYEGLQWETQYF
- | TRBJ1-5 | TRBV6-5 | few | TGTGCCAGCAGTTCATTACCCGGCCCTCCTCCCCAGCATTTT | CASSSLPGPPPQHF
- | TRBJ2-7 | TRBV7-9 | many | TGTGCCAGCAGCTCGACCGGAGGCTACGAGCAGTACTTC | CASSSTGGYEQYF
- | TRBJ2-5 | TRBV4-3 | many | TGCGCCAGCAGCCAAGATCGTTCGGGGGCAGGGGTCGAAGGGACCCAGTACTTC | CASSQDRSGAGVEGTQYF
TRBD1 | TRBJ2-3 | TRBV24-1 | many | TGTGCCACTCGGACAGGGGGCGGAGATACGCAGTATTTT | CATRTGGGDTQYF
TRBD1 | TRBJ2-5 | TRBV6-1 | many | TGTGCCAGCAGTGACGGGACAGAAGAGACCCAGTACTTC | CASSDGTEETQYF
TRBD1 | TRBJ2-1 | TRBV25-1 | few | TGTGCCAGCAGGCAGGGGGCCTCCTACAATGAGCAGTTCTTC | CASRQGASYNEQFF
- | TRBJ1-5 | TRBV4-1 | - | TGCGCCAGCAGCCAAGTGACAGAGGCGAGCAATCAGCCCCAGCATTTT | CASSQVTEASNQPQHF
TRBD2 | TRBJ2-3 | TRBV11-2 | - | TGTGCCAGCAGCTTGCCCCAGCGGGACCCCCGGATCACAGATACGCAGTATTTT | CASSLPQRDPRITDTQYF
- | TRBJ2-7 | TRBV29-1 | many | TGCAGCGTCCCCCGGGCCGGAGCACCCTACGAGCAGTACTTC | CSVPRAGAPYEQYF
TRBD1 | TRBJ2-4 | TRBV6-2/TRBV6-3 | - | TGTGCCAGCACTTCCCGGGACAGGGGGCTCGAGAGCATTCAGTACTTC | CASTSRDRGLESIQYF
TRBD2 | TRBJ2-1 | TRBV6-2/TRBV6-3 | few | TGTGCCAGCAGTTACTGGGCTAGCGGCCTGAGCGGTGAGCAGTTCTTC | CASSYWASGLSGEQFF